The sequence of this T cell receptor beta chain was determined in a study of blood T cell repertoires in COVID-19 (dated by TCRdb to 2019 to 2021). General notes on the study: Collaborator samples came from the United States, Italy and Spain and covered acute and convalescent phases of COVID-19. The prospective study material was composed of cDNA or gDNA derived from T cells, B-cell-depleted T cells, or PBMCs. Subjects who had been exposed to COVID-19, were actively infected with it, or had recovered from it provided the deeply sampled blood TCRbeta repertoires that made up the dataset. A freely available public database, intended as a resource for researchers studying the immune response to SARS-CoV-2, is where the repertoires were released. The samples were drawn from the first 160 participants of the ongoing ImmuneRACE study and from 1,200 or so subjects provided by 6 global collaborators. A de-identified subject ID, COVID-19 status, age in years and sex were almost always included in the sample metadata. Where HLA class I and class II types were available, the types were taken from metadata supplied by the sample provider, not from assay-based typing. Results and caveats for the whole study, not just this receptor: The quantity of clinical and demographic metadata differed by source and by participant and was supplied without curation.

In the case of this clone: There is no known antigen for this receptor. No qualities accompany the bases; no much larger clone lies one base away.

TCRbeta CDR3 regions were amplified from genomic DNA by means of the immunoSEQ Assay, a bias-controlled multiplex PCR. In the paper's pipeline: The number of nucleated cells in each sample was estimated by amplification of reference gene primers within the assay. To quantify the absolute abundance of each unique TCRbeta CDR3 rearrangement, sequence reads were collapsed and filtered. For each sample, productive Simpson clonality was calculated by taking the square root of Simpson's diversity index across productive rearrangements. The clones in this table, taken by TCRdb from immuneACCESS, are in-frame only. Not every clone is retained; where verified, under half of the shortfall comes from an unresolved V gene, and the cause of the rest is unknown. V and J calls plus clone size are reproduced from that table; the DNA served to infer D and trimming. Counted in this sample were around 200,000 clones; around nine tenths of them appeared once. 0.88% of the sample belongs to the ten largest clones.

A second Seattle source provided samples from volunteer blood donors who had recovered from COVID-19. Each collaborating institution followed its own protocols to collect whole blood in K2EDTA tubes. For TCRbeta analysis, collaborators shipped samples in one of three forms: frozen whole blood, isolated PBMCs, or DNA extracted from either of those sample types. V is trimmed back by 2 bases and J by 6 bases, and the junction contains 8 bases that no gene match accounts for. Spanning cysteine to phenylalanine, the CDR3 consists of 16 amino acids. Only CDR3 DNA is held: 48 bases, read in frame from base 1. The germline V gene supplies CDR1 MGHRA and CDR2 YSYEKL.

This receptor chain uses TRBV4-1 and TRBJ2-1, and 9 bases in between align with TRBD1. The sequenced sample was peripheral blood. The sequence was collected from a woman aged 18-30 years who had recovered from COVID-19. The base sequence is TGCGCCAGCAGCCAATTTAAGGACAGGGGTTTCAATGAGCAGTTCTTC. This codes for CASSQFKDRGFNEQFF.